This T cell receptor beta chain originates from a study of T-cell memory formation after mild COVID-19. General study points: Still unconfirmed is whether the second-wave clones peaking on day 37 recognized SARS-CoV-2.

TCRdb called the 5' RACE reads again in MiXCR, with one record for every CDR3 protein. The sample lists 350,000 to 500,000 distinct CDR3 sequences, more than 15% occurring once. This clonotype was detected many times. Antigen: not known. This TCR came from a man between 18 and 29 years old who had mild COVID-19 (a few samples of this study predate the infection). Cell type and time point are not known. The sequenced sample was PBMCs or a T cell subset sorted from them (not recorded which).

CDR3 sequence (DNA): TGTGCCAGCAGCCCCGAGGGTGGTCCCTACAATGAGCAGTTCTTC. It yields the protein CASSPEGGPYNEQFF. The chain carries TRBV9 and TRBJ2-1, with D maybe TRBD2 (5 bases). This CDR3 comprises 15 residues. From germline, CDR1 is SGDLS and CDR2 YYNGEE. V lost 4 bases, J lost 2 bases, and 13 bases lay in between.